The 20 T cell receptor beta chains below were found in one sample sequenced in a study of blood T cell repertoires in COVID-19. TCRdb keeps only in-frame clones here, not all; method: immunoSEQ multiplex PCR. Of 200,000 or so clones detected, about nine tenths appear once; the ten largest clones hold about 2.1%. The sample consisted of peripheral blood. The source is a man aged 65 to 85 with active or convalescent COVID-19.

V is TRBV7-2 and J is TRBJ1-2, with TRBD1 as a possible D gene (5 bases). Trimming took off 2 bases at V and 8 bases at J, with 12 bases between the two ends. The CDR3 is made up of 13 amino acids. Per the germline V gene, CDR1 is SGHTA and CDR2 is FQGNSA. The DNA for the CDR3 is TGTGCCAGCAGCTTATATGGGGCCGGCGGCTACACCTTC. This codes for CASSLYGAGGYTF.

V usage is TRBV11-2 and J usage is TRBJ2-5; 12 bases map to TRBD2. With 5 bases clipped from V and 4 bases from J, the junction kept 5 bases outside the gene matches. Per germline, CDR1 SGHAT and CDR2 FQNNGV. This CDR3 has 15 amino acids. The DNA of the CDR3 is TGTGCCAGCAGCCCGACTAGCGGGGGTGGAGAGACCCAGTACTTC. Its protein product is CASSPTSGGGETQYF.

This rearrangement joins TRBV18 to TRBJ2-7, with TRBD1 matching 9 bases. The CDR3 totals 15 residues. The germline V gene has CDR1 KGHSH and CDR2 LQKENI. V lost 3 bases, J lost 7 bases, and 10 bases stayed unmatched. The CDR3 nucleotides read TGTGCCAGCTCACCCGGACAGGGGACCCAGGGGGAGCAGTACTTC. Residues: CASSPGQGTQGEQYF.

This clone was seen only a few times. The chain has TRBV28 and TRBJ2-2; 10 bases are shared with TRBD1. Losses at the gene ends were 4 bases for V and 5 bases for J; bases not matched to a gene: 10. CDR1 is MDHEN, CDR2 SYDVKM, per germline. The CDR3 consists of 17 residues. The CDR3 reads CASSSAGQGRVTGELFF. Here the CDR3 DNA reads TGTGCCAGCAGTTCCGCGGGACAGGGGCGAGTTACCGGGGAGCTGTTTTTT.

V and J are TRBV19 and TRBJ1-2; 9 bases agree with TRBD1. V shed 5 bases, J shed 4 bases, and the junction held 14 bases outside the gene matches. The CDR3 has 17 residues. The V gene's germline CDR1 is LNHDA and CDR2 SQIVND (reference sequence). CDR3 region: CASSPAGTGLYSYGYTF. The CDR3 DNA reads TGTGCCAGTAGTCCCGCGGGGACAGGGTTATATTCCTATGGCTACACCTTC.

This chain uses TRBV6-1 with TRBJ2-7; no reliable D call. The germline gives CDR1 MNHNS, CDR2 SASEGT. The CDR3 totals 14 residues. V was clipped by 3 bases and J by 6 bases, with 15 bases between them. CDR3: CASSDRGLTLEQYF. The CDR3 DNA follows: TGTGCCAGCAGTGATCGTGGGCTCACCCTCGAGCAGTACTTC.

The chain is built from TRBV7-2 and TRBJ2-7, with 8 positions matching TRBD2. Germline V lookup: CDR1 SGHTA, CDR2 FQGNSA. The CDR3 is made up of 16 amino acids. Trimming took 1 base from V and 3 from J; bases not matched to a gene: 8. Here the CDR3 DNA reads TGTGCCAGCAGCTTAGGCTTCGGGGGGGCGATCTACGAGCAGTACTTC. The encoded protein is CASSLGFGGAIYEQYF.

The chain employs TRBV9 and TRBJ2-5; 7 positions agree with TRBD1. The CDR3 is made up of 16 amino acids. The germline CDR1 and CDR2 sequences are SGDLS and YYNGEE. Trimming at V came to 3 bases and at J to 1 base, leaving 9 bases not matched to a gene. This chain's CDR3 is CASSEMSGTAQETQYF. Here the CDR3 DNA reads TGTGCCAGCAGCGAGATGTCCGGGACAGCCCAAGAGACCCAGTACTTC.

The chain combines TRBV10-2 with TRBJ1-3; TRBD1 matches at 7 bases. Looked up from germline, CDR1 is WSHSY and CDR2 is SAAADI. CDR3 length: 15 amino acids. V lost 4 bases to trimming and J lost 2 bases; unmatched junction nucleotides: 5. In DNA form, the CDR3 reads TGCGCCAGCAGTGTCCCGACAGGGACTGGAAACACCATATATTTT. Protein product: CASSVPTGTGNTIYF.

The genes are TRBV7-8 and TRBJ2-1; TRBD1 matches at 7 bases. V gave up 5 bases and J gave up 7 bases; unmatched junction bases: 11. CDR1 SGHVS and CDR2 FQNEAQ come from the germline V gene. This CDR3 spans 15 amino acids. CDR3 coding DNA: TGTGCCAGCAGCCGAATCGGGACAGAGGGGAATGAGCAGTTCTTC. Protein product: CASSRIGTEGNEQFF.

The rearrangement links TRBV11-2 to TRBJ1-1; D possibly corresponds to TRBD1 (5 bases). Germline V gives CDR1 SGHAT, CDR2 FQNNGV. The V end was cut by 5 bases, the J end by 3 bases, with 13 bases between. The CDR3 has 14 amino acids. The CDR3 DNA reads as TGTGCCAGCAGCGTACGTCCAGGGTACACTGAAGCTTTCTTT. This translates into CASSVRPGYTEAFF.

The chain carries TRBV5-1 and TRBJ2-4; TRBD2 agrees at 7 bases. Germline lookup yields CDR1 SGHRS and CDR2 YFSETQ. The CDR3 runs 16 residues. V lost 4 bases and J lost 7; bases outside the gene matches: 14. The CDR3 spells CASSLRDRAGVNIQYF. CDR3 nucleotide sequence: TGCGCCAGCAGCCTCAGGGATAGGGCGGGAGTGAACATTCAGTACTTC.

This clone was found a few times. The rearrangement uses TRBV6-5 and TRBJ2-7, with 12 bases fitting TRBD2. V was pared by 5 bases and J by 3 bases, with 5 bases of the junction left unmatched. The CDR3 is 15 amino acids. From germline, CDR1 is MNHEY and CDR2 SVGAGI. CDR3 bases: TGTGCCAGCAGTACGACTAGCGGGAGTCTCTACGAGCAGTACTTC. Translated, it gives CASSTTSGSLYEQYF.

This chain links TRBV2 with TRBJ2-7; a possible D gene is TRBD2 (5 bases). CDR1 SNHLY and CDR2 FYNNEI come from the germline V gene. Trimming removed 8 bases at V and 6 bases at J, with 14 bases between. The CDR3 is 12 residues long. The CDR3 region has the DNA TGTGCCAGCCAACTAGAGGCAAGCGAGCAGTACTTC. It encodes CASQLEASEQYF.

CDR3 protein: CASSLEPGLSYNEQFF. CDR3 bases: TGTGCCAGCAGCTTAGAGCCAGGGCTCTCCTACAATGAGCAGTTCTTC. The chain couples TRBV7-8 to TRBJ2-1, with D possibly matching TRBD1 (5 bases). Germline CDR1 SGHVS, CDR2 FQNEAQ. The CDR3 is 16 amino acids. Trimming cost V 1 base and J 0 bases, with 10 bases left between them.

A note on this clone: At one boundary the junction diverges from the germline segment, which might be a read error. The chain links TRBV29-1 to TRBJ2-3; 15 bases agree with TRBD2. This CDR3 spans 20 amino acids. Per germline, CDR1 SQVTM and CDR2 ANQGSEA. CDR3 amino acids: CSAEVPGRTSGRGDTDTQYF. The CDR3 DNA reads as TGCAGCGCTGAAGTACCGGGACGGACTAGCGGGAGGGGGGACACAGATACGCAGTATTTT.

This clone was detected a few times. The V call is TRBV9, the J call TRBJ1-4, with D hard to call. CDR1 and CDR2 (germline): SGDLS, YYNGEE. The germline V and J ends were trimmed by 2 bases and 0 bases, with 5 bases remaining between them. This CDR3 region has 14 residues. CDR3 sequence reads: CASSVSATNEKLFF. The CDR3 DNA follows: TGTGCCAGCAGCGTCAGTGCAACTAATGAAAAACTGTTTTTT.

The V gene is TRBV2, the J gene TRBJ2-7, with 7 bases matching TRBD2. In germline, CDR1 is SNHLY, CDR2 FYNNEI. The ends lost 2 bases at V and 1 base at J; junction bases unmatched: 2. The length of the CDR3 is 14 residues. CDR3 sequence (DNA): TGTGCCAGCAGTGAATGGCGGGGGTCCTACGAGCAGTACTTC. This sequence encodes CASSEWRGSYEQYF.

The rearrangement joins TRBV30 to TRBJ2-7; 7 bases fit TRBD1. Germline trimming cut 1 base from V and 2 bases from J; bases unmatched to any gene: 5. There are 14 residues in the CDR3. The germline V gene encodes CDR1 GTSNPN and CDR2 SVGIG (reference sequence). The CDR3 DNA reads TGTGCCTGGAGTGCGGGACAGTCAACCTACGAGCAGTACTTC. This gives the protein CAWSAGQSTYEQYF.

This chain uses TRBV28 with TRBJ1-2; 8 positions match TRBD1. The CDR3 is 16 residues long. Trimming took 1 base from V and 7 from J; bases not matched to a gene: 11. Germline values: CDR1 MDHEN, CDR2 SYDVKM. Written as DNA, the CDR3 is TGTGCCAGCAGTTTATCCCACTCCCAGGGGGCGCGTGGCTACACCTTC. This gives the protein CASSLSHSQGARGYTF.